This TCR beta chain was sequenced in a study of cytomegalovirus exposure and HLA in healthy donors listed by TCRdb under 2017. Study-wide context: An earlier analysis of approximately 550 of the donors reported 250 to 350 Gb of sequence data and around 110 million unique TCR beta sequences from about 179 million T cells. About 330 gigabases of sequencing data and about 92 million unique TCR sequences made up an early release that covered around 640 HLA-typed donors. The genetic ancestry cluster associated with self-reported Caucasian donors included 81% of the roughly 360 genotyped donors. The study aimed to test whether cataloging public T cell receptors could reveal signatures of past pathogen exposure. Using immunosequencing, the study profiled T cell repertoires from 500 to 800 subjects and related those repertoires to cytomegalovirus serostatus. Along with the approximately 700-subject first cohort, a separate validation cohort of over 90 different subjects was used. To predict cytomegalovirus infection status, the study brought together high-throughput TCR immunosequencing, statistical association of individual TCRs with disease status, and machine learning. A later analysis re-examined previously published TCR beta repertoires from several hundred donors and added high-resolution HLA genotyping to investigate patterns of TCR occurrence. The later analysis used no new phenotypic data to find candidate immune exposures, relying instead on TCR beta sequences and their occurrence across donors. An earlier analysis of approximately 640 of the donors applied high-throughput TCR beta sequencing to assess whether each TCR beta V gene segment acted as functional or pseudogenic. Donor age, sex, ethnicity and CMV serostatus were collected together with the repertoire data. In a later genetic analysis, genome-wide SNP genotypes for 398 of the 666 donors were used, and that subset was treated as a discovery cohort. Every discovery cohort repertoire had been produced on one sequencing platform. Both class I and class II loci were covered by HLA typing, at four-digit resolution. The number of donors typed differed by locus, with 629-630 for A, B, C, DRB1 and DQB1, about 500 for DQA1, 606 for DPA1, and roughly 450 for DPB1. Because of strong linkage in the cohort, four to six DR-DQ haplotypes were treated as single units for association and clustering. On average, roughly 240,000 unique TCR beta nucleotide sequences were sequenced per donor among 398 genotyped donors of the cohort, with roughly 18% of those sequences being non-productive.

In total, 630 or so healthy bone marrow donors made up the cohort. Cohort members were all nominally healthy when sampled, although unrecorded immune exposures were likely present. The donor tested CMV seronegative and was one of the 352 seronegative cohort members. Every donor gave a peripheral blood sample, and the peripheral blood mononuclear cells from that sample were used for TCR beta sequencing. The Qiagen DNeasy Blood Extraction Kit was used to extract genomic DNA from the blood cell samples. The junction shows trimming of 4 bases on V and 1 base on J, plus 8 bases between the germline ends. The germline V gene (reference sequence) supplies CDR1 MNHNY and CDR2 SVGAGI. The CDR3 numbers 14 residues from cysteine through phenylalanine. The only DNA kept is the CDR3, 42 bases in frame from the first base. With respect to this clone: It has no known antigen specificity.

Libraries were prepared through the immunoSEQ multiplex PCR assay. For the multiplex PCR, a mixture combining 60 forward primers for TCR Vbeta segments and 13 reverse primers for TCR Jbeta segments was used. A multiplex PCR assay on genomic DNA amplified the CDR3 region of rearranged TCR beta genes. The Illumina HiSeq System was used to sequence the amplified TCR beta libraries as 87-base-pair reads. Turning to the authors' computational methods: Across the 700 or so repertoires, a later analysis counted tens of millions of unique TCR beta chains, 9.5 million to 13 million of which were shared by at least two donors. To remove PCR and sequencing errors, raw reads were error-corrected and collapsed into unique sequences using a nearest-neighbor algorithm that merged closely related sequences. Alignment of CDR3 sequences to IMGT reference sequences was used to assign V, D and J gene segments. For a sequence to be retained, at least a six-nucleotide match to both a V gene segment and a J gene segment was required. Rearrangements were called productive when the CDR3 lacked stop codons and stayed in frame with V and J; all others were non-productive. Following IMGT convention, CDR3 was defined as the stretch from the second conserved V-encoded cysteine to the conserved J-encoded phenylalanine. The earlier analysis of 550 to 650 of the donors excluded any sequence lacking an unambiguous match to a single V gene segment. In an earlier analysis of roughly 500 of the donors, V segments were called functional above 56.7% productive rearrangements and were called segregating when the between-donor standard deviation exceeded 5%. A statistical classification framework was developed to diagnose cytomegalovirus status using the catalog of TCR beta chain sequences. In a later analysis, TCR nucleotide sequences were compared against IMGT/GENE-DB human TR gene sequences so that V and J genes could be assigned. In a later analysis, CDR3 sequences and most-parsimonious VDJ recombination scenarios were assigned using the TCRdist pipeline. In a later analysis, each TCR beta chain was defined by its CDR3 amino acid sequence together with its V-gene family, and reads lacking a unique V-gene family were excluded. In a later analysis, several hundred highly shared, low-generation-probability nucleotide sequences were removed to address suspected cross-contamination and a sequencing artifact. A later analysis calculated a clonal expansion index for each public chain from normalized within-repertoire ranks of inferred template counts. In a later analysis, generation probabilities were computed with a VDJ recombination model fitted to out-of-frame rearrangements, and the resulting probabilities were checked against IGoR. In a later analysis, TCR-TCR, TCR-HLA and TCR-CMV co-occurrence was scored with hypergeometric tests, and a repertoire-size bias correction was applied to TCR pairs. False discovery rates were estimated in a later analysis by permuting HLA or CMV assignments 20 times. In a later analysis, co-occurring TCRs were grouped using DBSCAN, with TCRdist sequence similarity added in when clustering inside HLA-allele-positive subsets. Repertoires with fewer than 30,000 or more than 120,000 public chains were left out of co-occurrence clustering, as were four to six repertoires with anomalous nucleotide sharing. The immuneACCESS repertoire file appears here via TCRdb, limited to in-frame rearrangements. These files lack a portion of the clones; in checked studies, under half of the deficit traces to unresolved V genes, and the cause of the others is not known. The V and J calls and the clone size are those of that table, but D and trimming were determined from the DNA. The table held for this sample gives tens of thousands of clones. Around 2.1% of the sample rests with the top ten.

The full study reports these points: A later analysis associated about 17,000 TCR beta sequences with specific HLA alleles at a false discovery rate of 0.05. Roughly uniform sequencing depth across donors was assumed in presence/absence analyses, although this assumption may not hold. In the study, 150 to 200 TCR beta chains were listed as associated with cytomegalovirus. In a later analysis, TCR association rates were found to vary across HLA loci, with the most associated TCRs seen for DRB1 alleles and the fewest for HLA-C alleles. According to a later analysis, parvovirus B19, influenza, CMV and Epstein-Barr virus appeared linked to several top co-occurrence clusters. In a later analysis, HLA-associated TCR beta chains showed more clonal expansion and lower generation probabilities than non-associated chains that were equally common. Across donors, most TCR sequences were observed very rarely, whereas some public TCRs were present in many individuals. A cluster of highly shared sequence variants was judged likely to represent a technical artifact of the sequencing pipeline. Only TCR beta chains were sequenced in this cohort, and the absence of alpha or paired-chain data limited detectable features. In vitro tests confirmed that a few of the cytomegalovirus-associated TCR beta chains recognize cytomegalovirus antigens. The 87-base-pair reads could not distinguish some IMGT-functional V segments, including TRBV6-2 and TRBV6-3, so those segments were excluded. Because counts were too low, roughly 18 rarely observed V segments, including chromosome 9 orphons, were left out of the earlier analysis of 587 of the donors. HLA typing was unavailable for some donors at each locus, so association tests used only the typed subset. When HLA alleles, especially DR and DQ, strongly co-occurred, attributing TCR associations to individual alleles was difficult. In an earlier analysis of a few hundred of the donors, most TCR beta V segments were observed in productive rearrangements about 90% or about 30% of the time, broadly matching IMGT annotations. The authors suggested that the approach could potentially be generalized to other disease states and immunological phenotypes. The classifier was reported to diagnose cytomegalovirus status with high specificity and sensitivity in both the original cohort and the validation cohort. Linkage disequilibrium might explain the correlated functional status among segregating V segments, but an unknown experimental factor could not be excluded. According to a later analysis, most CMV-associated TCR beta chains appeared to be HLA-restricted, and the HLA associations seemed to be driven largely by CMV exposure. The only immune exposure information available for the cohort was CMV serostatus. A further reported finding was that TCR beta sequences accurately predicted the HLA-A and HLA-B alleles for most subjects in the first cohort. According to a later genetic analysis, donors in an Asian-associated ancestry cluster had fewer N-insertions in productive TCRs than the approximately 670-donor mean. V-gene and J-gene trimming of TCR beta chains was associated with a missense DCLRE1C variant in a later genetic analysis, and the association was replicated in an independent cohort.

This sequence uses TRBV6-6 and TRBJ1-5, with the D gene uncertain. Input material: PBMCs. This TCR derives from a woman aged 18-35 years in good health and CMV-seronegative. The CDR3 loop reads CASSSGRSNQPQHF. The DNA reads TGTGCCAGCAGTTCGGGGAGGAGCAATCAGCCCCAGCATTTT.